A selection of T cell receptor beta chains follows, all from one sample in a study of blood T cell repertoires in COVID-19. Here immunoSEQ multiplex PCR was the method, and the copy in TCRdb shows in-frame clones only, minus some. The sample has about 150,000 clones; around 89% are singletons. The sample consisted of PBMCs or T cells enriched from blood (not recorded which). These receptors all stem from a woman aged 25-40 years with acute COVID-19. Each CDR3 is given with its conserved first and last residue. A D gene is named only where the DNA matches it firmly. Expanded clones are given a class, and other clones once, few, many or no size at all.

NA | TRBJ2-7 | TRBD1 | TRBV7-9 | TGTGCCAGCAGCTTAGAGAGGGGGCACTCCTACGAGCAGTACTTC | CASSLERGHSYEQYF
NA | TRBJ1-5 | NA | TRBV6-6 | TGTGCCAGCAGTCCTCAGGGCTGGGGGGAGGCCCTTTATAGCAATCAGCCCCAGCATTTT | CASSPQGWGEALYSNQPQHF
NA | TRBJ1-6 | NA | TRBV11-2 | TGTGCCAGCAGCCTCATGGGGCAAAATTCACCCCTCCACTTT | CASSLMGQNSPLHF
once | TRBJ2-7 | NA | TRBV15 | TGTGCCACCAGCAGAGTAGACTTAACCTACGAGCAGTACTTC | CATSRVDLTYEQYF
NA | TRBJ2-7 | TRBD1 | TRBV29-1 | TGCAGCGTTGAAGGGGGACAGGGGGCAGACGAGCAGTACTTC | CSVEGGQGADEQYF
NA | TRBJ2-7 | TRBD1 | TRBV19 | TGTGCCAGTAGTCCACGGACAGGGAACAATAGCTCCTACGAGCAGTACTTC | CASSPRTGNNSSYEQYF
NA | TRBJ1-5 | NA | TRBV29-1 | TGCAGCGTTGTTGCGGGGGTCGATCAGCCCCAGCATTTT | CSVVAGVDQPQHF
NA | TRBJ1-1 | TRBD1 | TRBV30 | TGTGCCTGGAGGGCTCAGGGGGTAGGAACTGAAGCTTTCTTT | CAWRAQGVGTEAFF
few | TRBJ2-2 | TRBD2 | TRBV5-8 | TGTGCCAGCAGCTGGGGGACTAGCGGGTATAAGGCTGTGGACACCGGGGAGCTGTTTTTT | CASSWGTSGYKAVDTGELFF
NA | TRBJ2-7 | NA | TRBV7-2 | TGTGCCAGCAGCTCGAGCCCCTACTCCTACGAGCAGTACTTC | CASSSSPYSYEQYF
NA | TRBJ1-1 | TRBD1 | TRBV5-1 | TGCGCCAGCAGCTTGGGAGGGGCAGGGGGCACTGAAGCTTTCTTT | CASSLGGAGGTEAFF
NA | TRBJ2-1 | TRBD2 | TRBV5-1 | TGCGCCAGCAGCTTCAATCCCCAGGGCCCGGGACTAGCGGGAGGTCGGGATTACAATGAGCAGTTCTTC | CASSFNPQGPGLAGGRDYNEQFF
NA | TRBJ2-7 | TRBD1 | TRBV18 | TGTGCCAGCTCACAGAGCGGTTCGGGGACAGGCGAGCAGTACTTC | CASSQSGSGTGEQYF
NA | TRBJ1-2 | NA | TRBV19 | TGTGCCAGTAGTCCGCTGGAGAACTATGGCTACACCTTC | CASSPLENYGYTF
NA | TRBJ1-2 | NA | TRBV28 | TGTGCCAGCAGTACCACCGGCGGGCCGGGGGACTATGGCTACACCTTC | CASSTTGGPGDYGYTF
NA | TRBJ1-5 | NA | TRBV7-8 | TGTGCCAGCAGCCCACGGACAGCGGCGTCAAGCAATCAGCCCCAGCATTTT | CASSPRTAASSNQPQHF
NA | TRBJ2-1 | NA | TRBV27 | TGTGCCAGCAGTTTATCCGTTACAGGGTTATCCTACAATGAGCAGTTCTTC | CASSLSVTGLSYNEQFF
few | TRBJ1-2 | NA | TRBV3-1/TRBV3-2 | TGTGCCAGCAGCCGCGGGGGTGGTGGCTACACCTTC | CASSRGGGGYTF
NA | TRBJ1-6 | TRBD1 | TRBV9 | TGTGCCAGCAGCCTCACGGGGACAGGCACCACTCCCCTCCACTTT | CASSLTGTGTTPLHF
NA | TRBJ2-7 | TRBD2 | TRBV28 | TGTGCCAGCAGTTTTGTTTTGGGACTAGCGGGAGATGAGCAGTACTTC | CASSFVLGLAGDEQYF
NA | TRBJ2-2 | TRBD1 | TRBV2 | TGTGCCAGCATGGGGGACAGGGCCGGGACCGGGGAGCTGTTTTTT | CASMGDRAGTGELFF
NA | TRBJ2-1 | TRBD1 | TRBV28 | TGTGCCAGCAGTAAGAGGACAGGGGGTCATGAGCAGTTCTTC | CASSKRTGGHEQFF
NA | TRBJ2-7 | TRBD2 | TRBV27 | TGTGCCAGCAGGATGACTAGCGGGGACTACGAGCAGTACTTC | CASRMTSGDYEQYF
NA | TRBJ2-1 | TRBD2 | TRBV19 | TGTGCCAGTAGTATAGTTCGGACTAGCCTTAATGAGCAGTTCTTC | CASSIVRTSLNEQFF
NA | TRBJ1-6 | NA | TRBV3-1/TRBV3-2 | TGTGCCAGCAGCCGTTCGCAGAATAATTCACCCCTCCACTTT | CASSRSQNNSPLHF
NA | TRBJ1-1 | TRBD1 | TRBV5-4 | TGTGCCAGCAGCCGTAAGACAGGGTATGGTGGTGAAGCTTTCTTT | CASSRKTGYGGEAFF
NA | TRBJ2-3 | TRBD2 | TRBV30 | TGTGCCTGGAGCCTACTAGCGGGAGGGCCGAATACGCAGTATTTT | CAWSLLAGGPNTQYF